The 31 T cell receptor beta chains below all came from one sample that was sequenced in a study of beta chain features in type 1 diabetes. Expressed TCRB transcripts were sequenced, since all the RNA that had been isolated was reverse transcribed. Sequencing was performed with immunoSEQ multiplex PCR; in TCRdb, only in-frame clones are kept and a portion is missing. The top ten clones hold roughly 0.017% of a sample with about 360,000 clones, around 12% of them seen once. The specimen was naive CD4+ T cells from blood. All receptors come from a man aged 18 to 35 in good health.

This clone was recorded a few times. The chain combines TRBV10-3 with TRBJ1-2, with 10 positions matching TRBD1. The CDR3 spans 15 residues. The V gene end was trimmed by 3 bases and the J gene end by 3 bases; junction bases not matched to a gene: 4. Germline-derived CDR1 and CDR2 are ENHRY and SYGVKD. The chain's CDR3 is CAISDRDRGDYGYTF. CDR3 DNA: TGTGCCATCAGTGACCGGGACAGGGGCGACTATGGCTACACCTTC.

The rearrangement uses TRBV11-1 and TRBJ2-7, with 11 bases fitting TRBD1. J gave up 3 bases and V 2 bases, and 3 bases lay outside the gene matches. Germline CDR1 reads SGHAT; CDR2 reads FQDESV (reference sequence). The CDR3 consists of 15 residues. The CDR3 DNA reads as TGTGCCAGCAGCTTATTGGACAGGGGGCACTACGAGCAGTACTTC. This translates into CASSLLDRGHYEQYF.

V and J are TRBV7-9 and TRBJ2-3, with D maybe TRBD1 (5 bases). The CDR3 consists of 13 residues. Germline values: CDR1 SEHNR, CDR2 FQNEAQ (reference sequence). Trimming removed 5 bases from V and 3 bases from J, with 9 bases in between. DNA for the CDR3: TGTGCCAGCAGCCCGACAGAAACAGATACGCAGTATTTT. This gives the protein CASSPTETDTQYF.

J is TRBJ1-1 and V is TRBV5-4, with 8 nucleotides matching TRBD1. V shed 3 bases and J 4 bases; nucleotides not matched to a gene: 5. The germline V gene has CDR1 SGHNT and CDR2 YYREEE (reference sequence). The CDR3 has 14 residues. The CDR3 DNA sequence: TGTGCCAGCAGCTCCCGGACAGGGACCACTGAAGCTTTCTTT. It yields the protein CASSSRTGTTEAFF.

This clone appeared a few times. The chain uses TRBV7-9 and TRBJ1-2; possible D gene TRBD1, 6 bases. Trimming removed 3 bases at V and 9 bases at J, with 14 bases between. Germline CDR1 SEHNR, CDR2 FQNEAQ (reference sequence). This CDR3 is built from 13 residues. The CDR3 bases are TGTGCCAGCAGCTTCGAAACAGGGATTCGCTACACCTTC. Amino acids: CASSFETGIRYTF.

J is TRBJ2-1 and V is TRBV5-1, with D perhaps matching TRBD2 (5 bases). The germline CDR1 and CDR2 sequences are SGHRS and YFSETQ. The CDR3 contains 16 residues. The V end was cut by 4 bases, the J end by 8 bases, with 22 bases between. The CDR3, as DNA: TGCGCCAGCAGCCCGGAGGCAGAGCCGCTCGGGGATGAGCAGTTCTTC. Translation gives CASSPEAEPLGDEQFF.

In its sample, this clone was seen a few times. The chain couples TRBV13 to TRBJ2-3, with a weak D call TRBD2 (5 bases). Germline CDR1 and CDR2: PRHDT and FYEKMQ (reference sequence). There are 15 residues in the CDR3. The V end was cut by 4 bases, the J end by 2 bases, with 13 bases between. CDR3 nucleotide sequence: TGTGCCAGCAGCTCCTTGGAGGCTTTCACAGATACGCAGTATTTT. It specifies CASSSLEAFTDTQYF.

Only a few counts were recorded for this clone. The chain employs TRBV28 and TRBJ2-7; 7 nucleotides align to TRBD1. CDR1 is MDHEN, CDR2 SYDVKM, per germline. CDR3 size: 14 residues. Trimming took 6 bases from V and 2 from J; bases not matched to a gene: 7. CDR3 nucleotide sequence: TGTGCCAGCAGGTCCGGGACAGCGACCTACGAGCAGTACTTC. Translated: CASRSGTATYEQYF.

The chain uses TRBV15 and TRBJ2-5; TRBD1 matches at 9 bases. The germline V gene encodes CDR1 LNHNV and CDR2 YYDKDF (reference sequence). The J segment lost 4 bases and the V segment lost 1 base, leaving 4 bases of the junction unmatched. The CDR3 covers 15 residues. The CDR3 nucleotides read TGTGCCACCAGCAGAGTGGGGACAGGGTTAGAGACCCAGTACTTC. It specifies CATSRVGTGLETQYF.

This clone was detected a few times. V and J are TRBV7-2 and TRBJ2-5; D perhaps matches TRBD1 (6 bases). The germline V gene encodes CDR1 SGHTA and CDR2 FQGNSA. Trimming removed 2 bases from V and 2 bases from J, with 12 bases in between. The length of the CDR3 is 15 residues. CDR3 in DNA: TGTGCCAGCAGCTTACTCCGGGACACTCAAGAGACCCAGTACTTC. Translated: CASSLLRDTQETQYF.

The V gene is TRBV28, the J gene TRBJ2-7; 7 positions match TRBD1. Trimming took 6 bases from V and 6 from J; bases not matched to a gene: 14. Germline CDR1 MDHEN, CDR2 SYDVKM. CDR3 length: 15 amino acids. As DNA, the CDR3 is TGTGCCAGCAGATCACTAGGGGGCGCCTCCCTCGAGCAGTACTTC. Amino acids: CASRSLGGASLEQYF.

This clone was seen more than once but under ten times. This chain uses TRBV25-1 with TRBJ1-1; D ambiguous. Germline-derived CDR1 and CDR2 are MGHDK and SYGVNS. CDR3 length equals 15 residues. V lost 3 bases to trimming and J lost 2 bases, with 13 bases between them. Written as DNA, the CDR3 is TGTGCCAGCAGTGACCGACCGGCAGGAAACACTGAAGCTTTCTTT. Protein: CASSDRPAGNTEAFF. Supplemented by reference TRBV25-1 and TRBJ1-1, the full variable domain reads EADIYQTPRYLVIGTGKKITLECSQTMGHDKMYWYQQDPGMELHLIHYSYGVNSTEKGDLSSESTVSRIRTEHFPLTLESARPSHTSQYLCASSDRPAGNTEAFFGQGTRLTVV.

The V and J genes are TRBV30 and TRBJ1-5; 11 nucleotides match TRBD1. There are 14 residues in the CDR3. The V gene's germline CDR1 is GTSNPN and CDR2 SVGIG (reference sequence). The V gene end was trimmed by 5 bases and the J gene end by 6 bases; junction bases not matched to a gene: 6. This chain's CDR3 is CAWRGTGGFQPQHF. The CDR3 bases are TGTGCCTGGCGCGGGACAGGGGGGTTTCAGCCCCAGCATTTT.

This clone was found a few times. The chain recombines TRBV21-1 with TRBJ2-3; the D segment call TRBD1 is taken from the table without a DNA check. TRBV21-1 counts as a pseudogene. This CDR3 contains 13 residues. The CDR3 sequence is CASSTTVVDTQYF. CDR3 bases: TGTGCCAGCAGCACGACAGTAGTAGATACGCAGTATTTT.

This clone was counted only a few times. The chain recombines TRBV28 with TRBJ2-6, with 9 nucleotides matching TRBD1. The CDR3 sequence is 16 residues long. V shed 5 bases and J 4 bases; nucleotides not matched to a gene: 6. The germline V gene encodes CDR1 MDHEN and CDR2 SYDVKM. The CDR3 spells CASSRYRGPGANVLTF. CDR3 coding DNA: TGTGCCAGCAGTCGTTACAGGGGGCCCGGGGCCAACGTCCTGACTTTC.

A few counts support this clone. An end of the junction does not agree with germline; a read error may underlie this. CDR3 region: CASSIWWGTGTYEQYF. In DNA form, the CDR3 reads TGTGCCAGCAGTATATGGTGGGGGACAGGGACGTACGAGCAGTACTTC. The chain couples TRBV28 to TRBJ2-7; 9 nucleotides agree with TRBD1. Germline CDR1 MDHEN, CDR2 SYDVKM. The CDR3 runs to 16 residues.

This clone has a handful of counts. The chain recombines TRBV5-4 with TRBJ1-2, with D perhaps matching TRBD1 (6 bases). CDR3 size: 15 residues. V was cut by 1 base and J by 4 bases, with 14 bases left in between. CDR1 is SGHNT and CDR2 is YYREEE in the germline V gene (reference sequence). CDR3 DNA: TGTGCCAGCAGCTTGCGCAGGGGTTCCTTCTATGGCTACACCTTC. Its protein is CASSLRRGSFYGYTF.

The CDR3 loop reads CASSTRHKEQHLCHKAQETQYF. Here the CDR3 DNA reads TGTGCCAGCAGCACCCGCCACAAGGAGCAGCACCTTTGCCACAAAGCCCAAGAGACCCAGTACTTC. The V gene is TRBV21-1, the J gene TRBJ2-5; the table's D call TRBD2 went unverified against the DNA. TRBV21-1 is assigned pseudogene status. The CDR3 spans 22 residues.

The chain combines TRBV29-1 with TRBJ2-5; D is perhaps TRBD2 (7 bases). The germline V gene encodes CDR1 SQVTM and CDR2 ANQGSEA. The V end was cut by 1 base, the J end by 4 bases, with 13 bases between. CDR3 length equals 14 residues. DNA for the CDR3: TGCAGCGTTGAAGGAGGGGGGGCCCGAGAGACCCAGTACTTC. It yields the protein CSVEGGGARETQYF.

This chain links TRBV19 with TRBJ2-1, with D possibly matching TRBD2 (7 bases). Germline CDR1 and CDR2: LNHDA and SQIVND (reference sequence). V lost 4 bases and J 6 bases, leaving 19 bases between the germline ends. CDR3 size: 16 residues. CDR3: CASSTSRGGGRNEQFF. DNA for the CDR3: TGTGCCAGTAGTACCTCTCGAGGGGGAGGGCGCAATGAGCAGTTCTTC.

V is TRBV19 and J is TRBJ2-4; weak D call: TRBD1 (5 bases). CDR1 and CDR2 (germline): LNHDA, SQIVND (reference sequence). V was clipped by 3 bases and J by 7 bases, with 13 bases between them. The CDR3 covers 14 residues. The CDR3 protein is CASSIRQGSNIQYF. Here the CDR3 DNA reads TGTGCCAGTAGTATCCGGCAGGGTTCCAACATTCAGTACTTC.

The chain uses TRBV20-1 and TRBJ1-1, with D perhaps matching TRBD1 (6 bases). The V end lost 4 bases, the J end lost 7 bases, and 10 bases lay between the germline ends. The germline CDR1 and CDR2 sequences are DFQATT and SNEGSKA (reference sequence). This CDR3 region has 11 residues. The CDR3 DNA reads TGCAGTGCTAAAGGGGGGGGTGAAGCTTTCTTT. Amino acids: CSAKGGGEAFF.

Only a few counts were recorded for this clone. This chain joins TRBV5-4 and TRBJ2-5, with TRBD2 matching over 14 bases. V shed 4 bases, J shed 1 base, and the junction held 3 bases outside the gene matches. The germline V gene encodes CDR1 SGHNT and CDR2 YYREEE (reference sequence). The CDR3 contains 16 residues. The CDR3 region is CASSQGLAGAQETQYF. The CDR3 DNA reads as TGTGCCAGCAGCCAGGGACTAGCGGGGGCCCAAGAGACCCAGTACTTC. Supplemented by reference TRBV5-4 and TRBJ2-5, the full variable domain reads ETGVTQSPTHLIKTRGQQVTLRCSSQSGHNTVSWYQQALGQGPQFIFQYYREEENGRGNFPPRFSGLQFPNYSSELNVNALELDDSALYLCASSQGLAGAQETQYFGPGTRLLVL.

V is TRBV5-4 and J is TRBJ1-2; maybe TRBD1 (6 bases). This CDR3 comprises 14 residues. The germline V gene has CDR1 SGHNT and CDR2 YYREEE (reference sequence). V lost 4 bases and J 4 bases, leaving 14 bases between the germline ends. The CDR3 here is CASSVGGFGYGYTF. As DNA, the CDR3 is TGTGCCAGCAGCGTAGGGGGTTTTGGCTATGGCTACACCTTC. Supplemented by reference TRBV5-4 and TRBJ1-2, the full variable domain reads ETGVTQSPTHLIKTRGQQVTLRCSSQSGHNTVSWYQQALGQGPQFIFQYYREEENGRGNFPPRFSGLQFPNYSSELNVNALELDDSALYLCASSVGGFGYGYTFGSGTRLTVV.

There are a few counts of this clone. The chain is built from TRBV7-2 and TRBJ2-1; D uncertain. CDR1 and CDR2 from the germline V gene are SGHTA and FQGNSA. V was clipped by 2 bases and J by 0 bases, with 5 bases between them. This CDR3 is built from 14 residues. In DNA, the CDR3 is TGTGCCAGCAGCTTAACGAGCTCCTACAATGAGCAGTTCTTC. Translated: CASSLTSSYNEQFF.

The V call is TRBV6-5, the J call TRBJ2-3; weak D call: TRBD1 (6 bases). V was cut by 6 bases and J by 6 bases, with 13 bases left in between. CDR1 and CDR2 (germline): MNHEY, SVGAGI. The CDR3 runs 13 residues. In nucleotides, the CDR3 is TGTGCCAGCAGAACCTGGGGGCGGGATACGCAGTATTTT. Its protein product is CASRTWGRDTQYF.

This clone was counted between two and nine times. The CDR3 is CASSATLAGGMETQYF. The DNA of the CDR3 is TGTGCCAGCAGTGCTACGCTGGCGGGGGGGATGGAGACCCAGTACTTC. This chain uses TRBV5-4 with TRBJ2-5, with 9 bases fitting TRBD2. The CDR3 covers 16 residues. Germline CDR1 SGHNT, CDR2 YYREEE (reference sequence). V was clipped by 5 bases and J by 5 bases; unmatched bases: 13.

The CDR3 DNA reads as TGTGCCAGCAGCCCAAGGACAGGGGCCGGGGGCTATGGCTACACCTTC. This encodes CASSPRTGAGGYGYTF. This chain uses TRBV7-2 with TRBJ1-2; 9 bases are a match to TRBD1. V was pared by 5 bases and J by 4 bases, with 11 bases of the junction left unmatched. There are 16 residues in the CDR3. CDR1 is SGHTA and CDR2 is FQGNSA in the germline V gene.

This clone was recorded a few times. The V and J genes are TRBV5-6 and TRBJ2-7; TRBD1 might be the D (6 bases). The germline V gene encodes CDR1 SGHDT and CDR2 YYEEEE. Trimming took off 4 bases at V and 5 bases at J, with 10 bases between the two ends. The CDR3 consists of 12 residues. The CDR3 bases are TGTGCCAGCAGCCCTACAGGGAACGAGCAGTACTTC. Translated: CASSPTGNEQYF.

The CDR3 sequence: CASSLGAVTYNEQFF. The DNA of the CDR3 is TGCGCCAGCAGCTTAGGGGCCGTCACGTACAATGAGCAGTTCTTC. The chain recombines TRBV5-1 with TRBJ2-1, with D perhaps TRBD1 (5 bases). CDR1 SGHRS and CDR2 YFSETQ come from the germline V gene. V was trimmed by 2 bases and J by 4 bases, leaving 13 bases between them. The CDR3 covers 15 residues. Complete variable domain (other parts from reference TRBV5-1 and TRBJ2-1): KAGVTQTPRYLIKTRGQQVTLSCSPISGHRSVSWYQQTPGQGLQFLFEYFSETQRNKGNFPGRFSGRQFSNSRSEMNVSTLELGDSALYLCASSLGAVTYNEQFFGPGTRLTVL.

The V gene is TRBV9, the J gene TRBJ2-7; possibly TRBD2 for D (5 bases). V was clipped by 4 bases and J by 4 bases, with 12 bases between them. Germline CDR1 reads SGDLS; CDR2 reads YYNGEE. The CDR3 spans 13 residues. The DNA of the CDR3 is TGTGCCAGCAGCCCCCCGGGAAATTACGAGCAGTACTTC. Its translation is CASSPPGNYEQYF.